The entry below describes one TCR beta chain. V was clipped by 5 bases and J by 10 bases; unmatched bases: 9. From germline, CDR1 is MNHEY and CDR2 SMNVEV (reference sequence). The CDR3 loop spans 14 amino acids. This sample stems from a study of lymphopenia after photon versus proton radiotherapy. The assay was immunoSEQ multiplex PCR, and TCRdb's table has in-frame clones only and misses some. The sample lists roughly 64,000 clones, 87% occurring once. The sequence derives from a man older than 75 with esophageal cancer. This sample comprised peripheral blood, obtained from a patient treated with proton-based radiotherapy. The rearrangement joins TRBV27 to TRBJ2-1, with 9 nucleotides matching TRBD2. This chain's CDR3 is CASSDRTSEKEQFF. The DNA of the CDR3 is TGTGCCAGCAGTGACCGGACTAGCGAGAAAGAGCAGTTCTTC.